Listed below are T cell receptor beta chains from one sample, sequenced in a study of cytomegalovirus exposure and HLA in healthy donors. Clones were sequenced by immunoSEQ multiplex PCR, and TCRdb holds only the in-frame ones, with some missing. This repertoire includes fewer than 100,000 clones. Sequenced material: PBMCs. These receptors were collected from a man in his forties or fifties in good health and CMV-seronegative. The CDR3 runs from the conserved cysteine through the conserved F or W. A D gene is named only where the DNA matches it firmly.

j_call d_call v_call cdr3_aa cdr3_nt
TRBJ1-3 . TRBV7-9 CASSSGGGLQGSGDTIYF TGTGCCAGCAGCTCAGGAGGCGGGTTACAAGGGTCCGGGGACACCATATATTTT
TRBJ1-1 . TRBV9 CASSVALEGSGGRDTEAFF TGTGCCAGCAGCGTAGCTTTGGAGGGAAGTGGAGGGAGGGACACTGAAGCTTTCTTT
TRBJ1-2 . TRBV28 CASSLASRGYTF TGTGCCAGCAGTTTAGCCAGTCGTGGCTACACCTTC
TRBJ1-1 TRBD1 TRBV7-9 CASSLRQGATEAFF TGTGCCAGCAGCCTAAGACAGGGGGCGACTGAAGCTTTCTTT
TRBJ1-5 . TRBV18 CASSPSEGLGNQPQHF TGTGCCAGCTCACCATCTGAGGGCCTGGGCAATCAGCCCCAGCATTTT
TRBJ1-1 TRBD1 TRBV19 CASSSPWTGGTEAFF TGTGCCAGTAGTAGTCCCTGGACAGGGGGTACTGAAGCTTTCTTT
TRBJ1-3 TRBD1 TRBV5-5 CASSLGQGYSGNTIYF TGTGCCAGCAGCTTGGGACAGGGTTACTCTGGAAACACCATATATTTT
TRBJ2-5 . TRBV6-1 CASSASGTQETQYF TGTGCCAGCAGTGCCTCAGGAACCCAAGAGACCCAGTACTTC
TRBJ1-3 . TRBV5-4 CASSLSGLYSGNTIYF TGTGCCAGCAGCCTCTCCGGGTTGTACTCTGGAAACACCATATATTTT
TRBJ1-1 TRBD1 TRBV5-1 CASRNRGGNTEAFF TGCGCCAGCAGGAACAGGGGAGGGAACACTGAAGCTTTCTTT
TRBJ2-6 . TRBV6-5 CASRTGATGANVLTF TGTGCCAGCAGGACAGGAGCAACTGGGGCCAACGTCCTGACTTTC
TRBJ2-7 TRBD1 TRBV27 CASSLSRTGFYEQYF TGTGCCAGCAGTTTATCGAGGACAGGATTCTACGAGCAGTACTTC
TRBJ2-7 TRBD1 TRBV9 CASSPWTGSYEQYF TGTGCCAGCAGCCCCTGGACAGGCTCCTACGAGCAGTACTTC
TRBJ1-5 TRBD1 TRBV5-6 CASSREADRGNQPQHF TGTGCCAGCAGCAGGGAGGCGGACAGGGGAAATCAGCCCCAGCATTTT
TRBJ1-6 . TRBV6-4 CASRQTSTGSPLHF TGTGCCAGCAGGCAGACCAGTACGGGTTCACCCCTCCACTTT
TRBJ1-4 TRBD1 TRBV5-1 CASSATGAPNEKLFF TGCGCCAGCAGCGCGACAGGGGCCCCTAATGAAAAACTGTTTTTT
TRBJ1-6 TRBD1 TRBV4-2 CASSQGTGGFNSPLHF TGTGCCAGCAGCCAAGGGACAGGGGGCTTTAATTCACCCCTCCACTTT
TRBJ2-7 TRBD2 TRBV27 CASSGQGLAGFYEQYF TGTGCCAGCAGTGGACAAGGACTAGCGGGGTTCTACGAGCAGTACTTC
TRBJ1-2 TRBD1 TRBV28 CASSGPGGANYGYTF TGTGCCAGCAGTGGACCAGGGGGCGCTAACTATGGCTACACCTTC
TRBJ1-2 . TRBV28 CASSFAGANYGYTF TGTGCCAGCAGTTTCGCAGGGGCTAACTATGGCTACACCTTC
TRBJ1-5 . TRBV28 CASSIPRGGNQPQHF TGTGCCAGCAGCATCCCCAGGGGAGGCAATCAGCCCCAGCATTTT
TRBJ1-5 . TRBV14 CASSQYSGQPQHF TGTGCCAGCAGCCAATACAGCGGGCAGCCCCAGCATTTT
TRBJ1-6 . TRBV2 CASGPGGDSPLHF TGTGCCAGCGGCCCAGGAGGGGATTCACCCCTCCACTTT
TRBJ2-3 . TRBV2 CASRDWGGGDGVDTQYF TGTGCCAGCAGGGATTGGGGAGGCGGGGACGGGGTTGATACGCAGTATTTT
TRBJ1-2 TRBD1 TRBV5-6 CASSSRDRGPYGYTF TGTGCCAGCAGCTCCCGGGACAGGGGCCCCTATGGCTACACCTTC
TRBJ1-3 TRBD1 TRBV4-1 CASSQVQGAGNTIYF TGCGCCAGCAGCCAGGTACAGGGGGCTGGAAACACCATATATTTT
TRBJ1-2 . TRBV29-1 CSARAEAGYGYTF TGCAGCGCGCGGGCTGAGGCTGGCTATGGCTACACCTTC
TRBJ2-1 TRBD1 TRBV13 CASSLGDRYSYNEQFF TGTGCCAGCAGCTTAGGGGACAGGTACTCCTACAATGAGCAGTTCTTC
TRBJ1-5 TRBD1 TRBV19 CASSVTRDRGHQPQHF TGTGCCAGTAGTGTAACCCGGGACAGGGGACACCAGCCCCAGCATTTT
TRBJ2-7 . TRBV5-1 CASSLVTNYEQYF TGCGCCAGCAGCTTGGTGACAAACTACGAGCAGTACTTC
TRBJ1-2 TRBD1 TRBV5-1 CASSLTGDYYGYTF TGCGCCAGCAGCTTAACAGGGGATTACTATGGCTACACCTTC
TRBJ2-3 . TRBV5-4 CASSLGLGRDTQYF TGTGCCAGCAGCTTGGGACTAGGCAGAGATACGCAGTATTTT
TRBJ2-5 TRBD2 TRBV12-5 CASGWGTSGALQETQYF TGTGCTAGTGGCTGGGGGACTAGCGGGGCCCTCCAAGAGACCCAGTACTTC
TRBJ1-3 . TRBV5-1 CASSPSGDSGNTIYF TGCGCCAGCAGCCCATCGGGGGACTCTGGAAACACCATATATTTT
TRBJ2-7 . TRBV30 CAWSDSSRSYEQYF TGTGCCTGGAGTGACAGCTCCCGCTCCTACGAGCAGTACTTC
TRBJ2-3 TRBD2 TRBV19 CASSRTSGVTDTQYF TGTGCCAGTAGTAGGACTAGCGGGGTCACAGATACGCAGTATTTT
TRBJ2-5 . TRBV5-1 CACREAAGAQETQYF TGCGCCTGCAGGGAGGCGGCAGGGGCCCAAGAGACCCAGTACTTC
TRBJ2-1 . TRBV7-3 CASSPRRGLSSYNEQFF TGTGCCAGCAGCCCCCGGAGGGGCCTAAGCTCCTACAATGAGCAGTTCTTC
TRBJ2-3 . TRBV29-1 CSVYIFGDTQYF TGCAGCGTTTATATTTTCGGAGATACGCAGTATTTT
TRBJ1-1 . TRBV5-1 CASSLVPGETEAFF TGCGCCAGCAGCTTGGTACCAGGGGAAACTGAAGCTTTCTTT
TRBJ1-5 . TRBV6-5 CASSTTGSQPQHF TGTGCCAGCAGCACTACAGGGTCTCAGCCCCAGCATTTT
TRBJ1-2 TRBD1 TRBV14 CASSRTGAVYGYTF TGTGCCAGCAGCCGGACAGGAGCGGTCTATGGCTACACCTTC
TRBJ2-7 TRBD1 TRBV5-1 CASSAQGSSSYEQYF TGCGCCAGCAGCGCACAGGGGAGCAGCTCCTACGAGCAGTACTTC
TRBJ1-1 TRBD1 TRBV19 CASRKRGPGTPMNTEAFF TGTGCCAGTAGAAAGAGGGGGCCAGGCACACCGATGAACACTGAAGCTTTCTTT
TRBJ1-4 . TRBV18 CASSPGQARLFF TGTGCCAGCTCACCAGGGCAGGCGCGACTGTTTTTT
TRBJ1-3 . TRBV6-5 CASSPPGVGNTIYF TGTGCCAGCAGTCCACCAGGGGTGGGAAACACCATATATTTT
TRBJ2-3 TRBD2 TRBV4-1 CASSQVSWTSGGADTQYF TGCGCCAGCAGCCAAGTTTCTTGGACTAGCGGGGGGGCAGATACGCAGTATTTT
TRBJ1-1 . TRBV18 CASSPPSVMNTEAFF TGTGCCAGCTCACCACCGTCAGTCATGAACACTGAAGCTTTCTTT
TRBJ2-2 . TRBV29-1 CSVAPHGFDGELFF TGCAGCGTTGCCCCCCACGGGTTTGATGGGGAGCTGTTTTTT
TRBJ2-1 . TRBV7-2 CASSRVGGKEFEQFF TGTGCCAGCAGCCGGGTTGGAGGGAAGGAATTCGAGCAGTTCTTC
TRBJ1-6 TRBD1 TRBV6-1 CASSGGGQGGSSPLHF TGTGCCAGCAGTGGGGGGGGACAGGGGGGAAGTTCACCCCTCCACTTT
TRBJ1-2 TRBD1 TRBV7-2 CASSPGQGTYGYTF TGTGCCAGCAGCCCAGGACAGGGGACTTATGGCTACACCTTC
TRBJ1-2 . TRBV27 CASGGPYGYTF TGTGCCAGCGGGGGCCCCTATGGCTACACCTTC
TRBJ2-3 TRBD2 TRBV27 CASSLSPSGAKDTQYF TGTGCCAGCAGTTTATCCCCGAGCGGGGCGAAAGATACGCAGTATTTT